The rows below give T cell receptor beta chains drawn from one sample of a study of T-cell reconstitution after alpha-beta-depleted transplantation in children. Using its own MiXCR run on the PCR reads, TCRdb lists one record per CDR3 protein. The sample holds 200,000 to 250,000 distinct CDR3 sequences, around 7.8% seen once. Source: PBMCs, mostly from graft donor cells, taken 180 days after TCRalphabeta/CD19-depleted stem cell transplant. The receptors come from a male patient younger than 18 who had a stem cell transplant for acute lymphoblastic leukemia, so the T cells may come from the graft donor. Each CDR3 is given with its conserved first and last residue. Clone sizes are shown as how often the clone was seen (once, few, many) or a class if it is expanded.

j_call cdr3_length clone_size v_call cdr3_aa
TRBJ2-6 16 many TRBV10-3 CAISEGESAGANVLTF
TRBJ2-5 14 many TRBV20-1 CSALRDRGMETQYF
TRBJ1-2 14 many TRBV6-1 CASSPLQGYYGYTF
TRBJ2-7 11 many TRBV12-3/TRBV12-4 CASSLGDRGYF
TRBJ2-6 17 many TRBV9 CASSGTGQFSGANVLTF
TRBJ1-2 14 many TRBV29-1 CSVSWSLLPYGYTF
TRBJ1-1 15 many TRBV12-3/TRBV12-4 CASNPLTGLHTEAFF
TRBJ2-7 14 many TRBV7-2 CASSLTGGSAEQYF
TRBJ2-7 15 many TRBV29-1 CSVEDATGSSYEQYF
TRBJ2-1 11 many TRBV6-6 CASSPLDEQFF
TRBJ2-7 13 many TRBV10-1 CASSESTTYEQYF
TRBJ2-1 15 few TRBV5-1 CASRADRGPYNEQFF
TRBJ1-4 12 many TRBV25-1 CASSGANEKLFF
TRBJ2-4 16 many TRBV29-1 CSVEGLAGVTGNIQYF